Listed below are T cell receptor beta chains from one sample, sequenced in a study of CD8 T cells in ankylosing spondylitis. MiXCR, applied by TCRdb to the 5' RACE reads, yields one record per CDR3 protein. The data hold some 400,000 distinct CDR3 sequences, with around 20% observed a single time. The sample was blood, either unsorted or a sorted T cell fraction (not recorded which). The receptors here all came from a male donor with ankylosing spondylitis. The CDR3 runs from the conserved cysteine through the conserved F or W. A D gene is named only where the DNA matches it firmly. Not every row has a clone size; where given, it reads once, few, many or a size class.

CDR3aa: CASSQARGGQETQYF; CDR3nt: TGTGCCAGCAGCCAAGCCCGGGGGGGGCAAGAGACCCAGTACTTC; abundance: few; v_gene: TRBV3-1; d_gene: TRBD2; j_gene: TRBJ2-5
CDR3aa: CASSPLLGQGPYNEQFF; CDR3nt: TGTGCCAGCTCACCTCTACTCGGACAGGGCCCCTACAATGAGCAGTTCTTC; abundance: -; v_gene: TRBV18; d_gene: TRBD1; j_gene: TRBJ2-1
CDR3aa: CASSVGGSLSYEQYF; CDR3nt: TGTGCCAGCAGCGTAGGAGGGTCGTTATCCTACGAGCAGTACTTC; abundance: many; v_gene: TRBV9; d_gene: -; j_gene: TRBJ2-7
CDR3aa: CASSLGAPEGPQHF; CDR3nt: TGCGCCAGCAGCTTGGGGGCCCCCGAAGGGCCCCAGCATTTT; abundance: -; v_gene: TRBV5-1; d_gene: -; j_gene: TRBJ1-5
CDR3aa: CASSQDFTGRSPGYF; CDR3nt: TGTGCCAGCAGCCAAGATTTCACCGGGAGGTCCCCAGGGTACTTC; abundance: few; v_gene: TRBV3-1; d_gene: TRBD2; j_gene: TRBJ2-7
CDR3aa: CASSYLGMVNTEAFF; CDR3nt: TGTGCCAGCAGTTACTTAGGAATGGTGAACACTGAAGCTTTCTTT; abundance: few; v_gene: TRBV6-5; d_gene: -; j_gene: TRBJ1-1
CDR3aa: CASSRGQMNIQYF; CDR3nt: TGTGCCAGCAGTCGCGGACAGATGAACATTCAGTACTTC; abundance: -; v_gene: TRBV12-3/TRBV12-4; d_gene: -; j_gene: TRBJ2-4
CDR3aa: CASSLGRDRDQPQHF; CDR3nt: TGCGCCAGCAGCCTGGGCCGGGACAGGGATCAGCCCCAGCATTTT; abundance: -; v_gene: TRBV5-1; d_gene: TRBD1; j_gene: TRBJ1-5
CDR3aa: CASSRLATGELFF; CDR3nt: TGTGCCAGCAGCCGACTGGCCACCGGGGAGCTGTTTTTT; abundance: -; v_gene: TRBV7-3; d_gene: -; j_gene: TRBJ2-2
CDR3aa: CASSKGVIRDQPQHF; CDR3nt: TGTGCCAGCAGCAAAGGGGTGATACGGGATCAGCCCCAGCATTTT; abundance: few; v_gene: TRBV7-8; d_gene: -; j_gene: TRBJ1-5
CDR3aa: CASSFSMGYETQYF; CDR3nt: TGTGCCAGCAGCTTTTCTATGGGGTATGAGACCCAGTACTTC; abundance: few; v_gene: TRBV7-2; d_gene: -; j_gene: TRBJ2-5
CDR3aa: CSAREQTGWWNTEAFF; CDR3nt: TGCAGTGCTAGAGAACAGACAGGGTGGTGGAACACTGAAGCTTTCTTT; abundance: few; v_gene: TRBV20-1; d_gene: TRBD1; j_gene: TRBJ1-1
CDR3aa: CSASGVAGGRNIQYF; CDR3nt: TGCAGTGCTAGTGGAGTGGCGGGGGGTAGGAACATTCAGTACTTC; abundance: -; v_gene: TRBV20-1; d_gene: TRBD2; j_gene: TRBJ2-4
CDR3aa: CSARRPNQPQHF; CDR3nt: TGCAGTGCTAGACGCCCCAATCAGCCCCAGCATTTT; abundance: -; v_gene: TRBV20-1; d_gene: -; j_gene: TRBJ1-5
CDR3aa: CASSITTSNQPQHF; CDR3nt: TGTGCCAGTAGTATTACAACCAGCAATCAGCCCCAGCATTTT; abundance: -; v_gene: TRBV19; d_gene: -; j_gene: TRBJ1-5
CDR3aa: CAISESIDSGNIQYF; CDR3nt: TGTGCCATCAGTGAGTCGATAGATAGCGGAAACATTCAGTACTTC; abundance: few; v_gene: TRBV10-3; d_gene: -; j_gene: TRBJ2-4
CDR3aa: CASSLGEPLTGELFF; CDR3nt: TGCGCCAGCAGCTTGGGGGAACCACTCACCGGGGAGCTGTTTTTT; abundance: -; v_gene: TRBV5-1; d_gene: -; j_gene: TRBJ2-2
CDR3aa: CASSLFRRGSYNEQFF; CDR3nt: TGTGCCAGCAGTTTATTTCGGCGGGGGTCCTACAATGAGCAGTTCTTC; abundance: few; v_gene: TRBV28; d_gene: TRBD2; j_gene: TRBJ2-1
CDR3aa: CASSLAARVDTQYF; CDR3nt: TGCGCCAGCAGCTTGGCCGCGAGGGTGGATACGCAGTATTTT; abundance: few; v_gene: TRBV5-1; d_gene: -; j_gene: TRBJ2-3
CDR3aa: CSVERREGYNEQFF; CDR3nt: TGCAGCGTTGAGCGTAGGGAGGGGTACAATGAGCAGTTCTTC; abundance: few; v_gene: TRBV29-1; d_gene: TRBD2; j_gene: TRBJ2-1
CDR3aa: CATSAWGEGSNEQFF; CDR3nt: TGTGCCACCAGTGCATGGGGGGAGGGTAGCAATGAGCAGTTCTTC; abundance: -; v_gene: TRBV24-1; d_gene: TRBD2; j_gene: TRBJ2-1
CDR3aa: CSVVGNAETQYF; CDR3nt: TGCAGCGTTGTTGGCAACGCGGAGACCCAGTACTTC; abundance: many; v_gene: TRBV29-1; d_gene: -; j_gene: TRBJ2-5
CDR3aa: CASSRHVGRVSGNTIYF; CDR3nt: TGTGCCAGCAGTCGGCACGTTGGTCGCGTATCTGGAAACACCATATATTTT; abundance: -; v_gene: TRBV12-3/TRBV12-4; d_gene: -; j_gene: TRBJ1-3
CDR3aa: CASSPTSGASHEQYF; CDR3nt: TGCGCCAGCAGCCCGACTAGCGGAGCCTCCCACGAGCAGTACTTC; abundance: -; v_gene: TRBV4-1; d_gene: TRBD2; j_gene: TRBJ2-7
CDR3aa: CSARVPGTDTQYF; CDR3nt: TGCAGTGCTAGAGTGCCGGGCACAGATACGCAGTATTTT; abundance: few; v_gene: TRBV20-1; d_gene: -; j_gene: TRBJ2-3
CDR3aa: CAWTTGGAGEQFF; CDR3nt: TGTGCCTGGACGACAGGCGGGGCGGGTGAGCAGTTCTTC; abundance: -; v_gene: TRBV30; d_gene: -; j_gene: TRBJ2-1
CDR3aa: CASSFRIPDSTGELFF; CDR3nt: TGTGCCAGCAGTTTCAGAATACCCGACTCCACCGGGGAGCTGTTTTTT; abundance: -; v_gene: TRBV7-9; d_gene: -; j_gene: TRBJ2-2
CDR3aa: CSVVREGTYEQYF; CDR3nt: TGCAGCGTTGTCAGGGAAGGAACCTACGAGCAGTACTTC; abundance: few; v_gene: TRBV29-1; d_gene: -; j_gene: TRBJ2-7
CDR3aa: CASSPGGVVETQYF; CDR3nt: TGCGCCAGCAGCCCCGGGGGGGTCGTAGAGACCCAGTACTTC; abundance: -; v_gene: TRBV4-3; d_gene: TRBD2; j_gene: TRBJ2-5
CDR3aa: CASSPDARGRGMNTEAFF; CDR3nt: TGCGCCAGCAGCCCTGACGCGCGGGGTAGGGGAATGAACACTGAAGCTTTCTTT; abundance: once; v_gene: TRBV5-1; d_gene: -; j_gene: TRBJ1-1
CDR3aa: CASSVNILAGASDEQFF; CDR3nt: TGTGCCAGCAGCGTCAATATCCTAGCGGGAGCTTCGGATGAGCAGTTCTTC; abundance: -; v_gene: TRBV14; d_gene: TRBD2; j_gene: TRBJ2-1
CDR3aa: CASAGRSLWAEAFF; CDR3nt: TGTGCCAGCGCGGGACGGAGCTTATGGGCTGAAGCTTTCTTT; abundance: few; v_gene: TRBV6-1; d_gene: -; j_gene: TRBJ1-1
CDR3aa: CASSVPGLNTGELFF; CDR3nt: TGTGCCAGCAGCGTACCGGGACTTAACACCGGGGAGCTGTTTTTT; abundance: many; v_gene: TRBV7-2; d_gene: -; j_gene: TRBJ2-2
CDR3aa: CSARDGDRDSGANVLTF; CDR3nt: TGCAGTGCTAGAGATGGGGACAGGGACTCTGGGGCCAACGTCCTGACTTTC; abundance: few; v_gene: TRBV20-1; d_gene: TRBD1; j_gene: TRBJ2-6
CDR3aa: CASSLLPGDYNEQFF; CDR3nt: TGCGCCAGCAGCCTTCTCCCCGGGGATTACAATGAGCAGTTCTTC; abundance: -; v_gene: TRBV4-1; d_gene: -; j_gene: TRBJ2-1
CDR3aa: CASSPAGLAGVGEQFF; CDR3nt: TGTGCCAGCAGCCCCGCAGGACTAGCGGGAGTCGGTGAGCAGTTCTTC; abundance: -; v_gene: TRBV11-2; d_gene: TRBD2; j_gene: TRBJ2-1
CDR3aa: CASSESSYNEQFF; CDR3nt: TGTGCCAGCAGTGAGTCTTCCTACAATGAGCAGTTCTTC; abundance: -; v_gene: TRBV6-4; d_gene: -; j_gene: TRBJ2-1
CDR3aa: CASSVQGHQQETQYF; CDR3nt: TGTGCCAGCAGTGTCCAAGGACACCAACAAGAGACCCAGTACTTC; abundance: few; v_gene: TRBV2; d_gene: -; j_gene: TRBJ2-5
CDR3aa: CASSYQGGYNEQFF; CDR3nt: TGTGCCAGCAGTTACCAGGGAGGGTACAATGAGCAGTTCTTC; abundance: -; v_gene: TRBV28; d_gene: TRBD2; j_gene: TRBJ2-1
CDR3aa: CASSRGQGAQPQETQYF; CDR3nt: TGCGCCAGCAGCCGGGGACAGGGGGCGCAGCCCCAAGAGACCCAGTACTTC; abundance: -; v_gene: TRBV4-1; d_gene: TRBD1; j_gene: TRBJ2-5
CDR3aa: CASSQPSHYEQYF; CDR3nt: TGTGCCAGCAGCCAACCCAGTCACTACGAGCAGTACTTC; abundance: few; v_gene: TRBV3-1; d_gene: -; j_gene: TRBJ2-7
CDR3aa: CASSLGGGRNTEAFF; CDR3nt: TGTGCCAGCAGCTTAGGAGGGGGAAGGAACACTGAAGCTTTCTTT; abundance: -; v_gene: TRBV7-2; d_gene: -; j_gene: TRBJ1-1
CDR3aa: CASSPLQGREETQYF; CDR3nt: TGTGCCAGCAGCCCACTCCAGGGGCGGGAGGAGACCCAGTACTTC; abundance: few; v_gene: TRBV28; d_gene: -; j_gene: TRBJ2-5
CDR3aa: CAISQGVPSETQYF; CDR3nt: TGTGCCATCAGTCAGGGGGTTCCCAGTGAGACCCAGTACTTC; abundance: few; v_gene: TRBV10-3; d_gene: TRBD1; j_gene: TRBJ2-5
CDR3aa: CSVDGPIYTQYF; CDR3nt: TGCAGCGTTGACGGTCCGATTTATACGCAGTATTTT; abundance: once; v_gene: TRBV29-1; d_gene: -; j_gene: TRBJ2-3
CDR3aa: CLSGDRLTEAFF; CDR3nt: TGTCTCAGTGGGGATCGCTTGACTGAAGCTTTCTTT; abundance: few; v_gene: TRBV28; d_gene: -; j_gene: TRBJ1-1
CDR3aa: CASSLPGGGISGELFF; CDR3nt: TGCGCCAGCAGCTTACCAGGTGGAGGGATCAGCGGGGAGCTGTTTTTT; abundance: -; v_gene: TRBV5-1; d_gene: -; j_gene: TRBJ2-2
CDR3aa: CASSFIGTGLTLHF; CDR3nt: TGTGCCAGCAGTTTCATCGGGACAGGGCTCACCCTCCACTTT; abundance: many; v_gene: TRBV27; d_gene: TRBD1; j_gene: TRBJ1-6
CDR3aa: CASSPRQGGSYEQYF; CDR3nt: TGCGCCAGCAGCCCCCGACAGGGTGGCTCCTACGAGCAGTACTTC; abundance: -; v_gene: TRBV5-1; d_gene: TRBD1; j_gene: TRBJ2-7
CDR3aa: CASSLSVPSGSYEQYF; CDR3nt: TGTGCCAGCAGTTTATCGGTTCCTAGCGGGAGCTACGAGCAGTACTTC; abundance: -; v_gene: TRBV27; d_gene: TRBD2; j_gene: TRBJ2-7
CDR3aa: CASSGLPLDGYTF; CDR3nt: TGTGCCAGCAGTGGGTTGCCACTTGATGGCTACACCTTC; abundance: few; v_gene: TRBV25-1; d_gene: -; j_gene: TRBJ1-2
CDR3aa: CASSSGGGAGTEAFF; CDR3nt: TGTGCCAGCAGCTCAGGCGGGGGGGCTGGCACTGAAGCTTTCTTT; abundance: many; v_gene: TRBV9; d_gene: -; j_gene: TRBJ1-1
CDR3aa: CASSQSTAQSNQPQHF; CDR3nt: TGTGCCAGCTCACAATCGACAGCTCAAAGCAATCAGCCCCAGCATTTT; abundance: few; v_gene: TRBV18; d_gene: -; j_gene: TRBJ1-5
CDR3aa: CSVESLAGAREQFF; CDR3nt: TGCAGCGTTGAAAGTTTAGCGGGGGCCCGTGAGCAGTTCTTC; abundance: many; v_gene: TRBV29-1; d_gene: TRBD2; j_gene: TRBJ2-1
CDR3aa: CSAGGQGQYEQYF; CDR3nt: TGCAGTGCCGGGGGACAGGGGCAATACGAGCAGTACTTC; abundance: few; v_gene: TRBV20-1; d_gene: TRBD1; j_gene: TRBJ2-7
CDR3aa: CSARRLSYEQYF; CDR3nt: TGCAGTGCTAGGCGGCTCTCCTACGAGCAGTACTTC; abundance: -; v_gene: TRBV20-1; d_gene: -; j_gene: TRBJ2-7
CDR3aa: CASSLGLSRAGYTGELFF; CDR3nt: TGTGCCAGCAGCTTGGGCCTTTCAAGGGCGGGCTACACCGGGGAGCTGTTTTTT; abundance: -; v_gene: TRBV5-6; d_gene: -; j_gene: TRBJ2-2
CDR3aa: CASGRSRGPDSGNTIYF; CDR3nt: TGTGCCAGCGGCCGCTCGAGAGGGCCCGACTCTGGAAACACCATATATTTT; abundance: few; v_gene: TRBV12-3/TRBV12-4; d_gene: -; j_gene: TRBJ1-3
CDR3aa: CASSSEETQYF; CDR3nt: TGTGCCAGCAGCTCCGAGGAGACCCAGTACTTC; abundance: many; v_gene: TRBV18; d_gene: -; j_gene: TRBJ2-5
CDR3aa: CASSPTGGLGNTIYF; CDR3nt: TGTGCCAGCAGCCCGACGGGGGGATTGGGAAACACCATATATTTT; abundance: few; v_gene: TRBV11-2; d_gene: -; j_gene: TRBJ1-3